Each of the 24 T cell receptor beta chains below was sequenced from the same sample in a study of T cells after yellow fever vaccination (dated by TCRdb to the late 2010s). Libraries were prepared through 5' RACE. Sequencing used an Illumina NovaSeq 6000. TCRdb redid the processing of the public reads, applying fastp at Q25 and MiXCR, and retained in-frame beta chains. One record per CDR3 amino acid sequence lists the most common genes and DNA. This sample lists about 340,000 distinct CDR3 sequences; approximately 4.2% were detected once. Of the sample, 20% to 25% falls within the top ten clones. This specimen's treatment or condition label, interpreted: live attenuated yellow fever vaccine strain. The source material was PBMCs, sampled 5 days after the yellow fever booster vaccination. The receptors stem from a man younger than 30 who received the YFV17D yellow fever vaccine.

In this sample, this clonotype turned up many times. The V and J genes are TRBV10-3 and TRBJ1-1; 7 nucleotides line up with TRBD1. Losses at the gene ends were 1 base for V and 7 bases for J; bases not matched to a gene: 3. The CDR3 consists of 13 residues. Germline CDR1 is ENHRY and CDR2 is SYGVKD. The CDR3 nucleotides read TGTGCCATCAGTGAGTTGGGACAGATTGAAGCTTTCTTT. Protein: CAISELGQIEAFF.

This clonotype was picked up many times. The gene calls are TRBV7-3 and TRBJ2-1; TRBD1 or TRBD2 may be the D gene (5 bases each). Per germline, CDR1 SGHTA and CDR2 FQGTGA. The length of the CDR3 is 14 residues. V lost 5 bases and J 0 bases, leaving 8 bases between the germline ends. The CDR3 DNA reads as TGTGCCAGCAGCCCAGGGAGCTCCTACAATGAGCAGTTCTTC. This translates into CASSPGSSYNEQFF.

The genes are TRBV12-3 or TRBV12-4 and TRBJ2-1, with D possibly being TRBD1 (6 bases). The ends were cut back, 7 bases at V and 8 bases at J, with 21 bases in the middle. This CDR3 has 15 amino acids. This CDR3 is CASTPGVSYSYEQFF. In DNA, the CDR3 is TGTGCCAGCACCCCAGGGGTCTCTTATTCCTATGAGCAGTTCTTC.

The chain links TRBV2 to TRBJ1-1, with 9 bases lining up with TRBD1. Germline V CDR1 and CDR2: SNHLY, FYNNEI. CDR3 length equals 15 residues. The J segment lost 1 base and the V segment lost 4 bases, leaving 4 bases of the junction unmatched. The CDR3 loop reads CASSGGTGSNTEAFF. In nucleotides, the CDR3 is TGTGCCAGCAGTGGGGGGACAGGGTCGAACACTGAAGCTTTCTTT.

This clonotype has only a few counts. J is TRBJ1-1 and V is TRBV6-5, with D maybe TRBD1 (5 bases). The length of the CDR3 is 16 residues. V lost 0 bases and J lost 2, with 13 bases in between. In germline, CDR1 is MNHEY, CDR2 SVGAGI. The CDR3 nucleotides read TGTGCCAGCAGTTACTCGTTCTGGGGCTCTAACACTGAAGCTTTCTTT. It specifies CASSYSFWGSNTEAFF.

This clonotype was detected many times. The chain combines TRBV29-1 with TRBJ2-7; D is undetermined. V was trimmed by 8 bases and J by 1 base, leaving 21 bases between them. The length of the CDR3 is 15 residues. The V gene's germline CDR1 is SQVTM and CDR2 ANQGSEA. The CDR3 coding sequence is TGCAGCATTAAAGGAAGGCAAAACTCTTCCTACGAGCAGTACGTC. It specifies CSIKGRQNSSYEQYV.

The gene calls are TRBV5-1 and TRBJ1-1, with D unresolved. CDR3 size: 15 residues. Germline assignment: CDR1 SGHRS and CDR2 YFSETQ. V was trimmed by 1 base and J by 0 bases, leaving 10 bases between them. The CDR3 loop is CASSLSLGMNTEAFF. The CDR3 region has the DNA TGCGCCAGCAGCTTGAGTCTGGGCATGAACACTGAAGCTTTCTTT. Full variable domain (rest looked up from reference TRBV5-1 and TRBJ1-1): KAGVTQTPRYLIKTRGQQVTLSCSPISGHRSVSWYQQTPGQGLQFLFEYFSETQRNKGNFPGRFSGRQFSNSRSEMNVSTLELGDSALYLCASSLSLGMNTEAFFGQGTRLTVV.

This clonotype was seen more than once but under ten times. J is TRBJ2-5 and V is TRBV11-2; possible D gene TRBD1, 7 bases. Trimming removed 5 bases at V and 5 bases at J, with 18 bases between. Germline V gene lookup returns CDR1 SGHAT and CDR2 FQNNGV. The CDR3 sequence is 15 residues long. The CDR3 DNA reads as TGTGCCAGCAGCCCTTCCCTCGGGGGACAGGAGACCCAGTACTTC. Residues: CASSPSLGGQETQYF.

The V and J genes are TRBV12-3 or TRBV12-4 and TRBJ2-4; unclear D gene. This CDR3 is 15 amino acids long. The V end was cut by 4 bases, the J end by 0 bases, with 10 bases between. The DNA of the CDR3 is TGTGCCAGCAGTTCTGACGGTTTAGCCAAAAACATTCAGTACTTC. This translates into CASSSDGLAKNIQYF.

The gene calls are TRBV20-1 and TRBJ2-7; 7 bases agree with TRBD1. The CDR3 runs to 14 residues. The V gene's germline CDR1 is DFQATT and CDR2 SNEGSKA (reference sequence). The ends lost 6 bases at V and 1 base at J; junction bases unmatched: 9. The CDR3 DNA follows: TGCAGTGCGCCGACCGGGACAGATTCCTACGAGCAGTACTTC. This gives the protein CSAPTGTDSYEQYF.

This rearrangement joins TRBV4-2 to TRBJ2-3; D is unclear. V was clipped by 8 bases and J by 2 bases, with 8 bases between them. The germline V gene encodes CDR1 LGHNA and CDR2 YNFKEQ. CDR3 length: 12 amino acids. The CDR3 region is CASLGSTDTQYF. DNA for the CDR3: TGTGCCAGCCTTGGGTCCACAGATACGCAGTATTTT.

This clonotype was seen ten or more times. The chain carries TRBV5-1 and TRBJ2-5; the match to TRBD2 covers 7 bases. With 2 bases clipped from V and 2 bases from J, the junction kept 9 bases outside the gene matches. There are 16 residues in the CDR3. CDR1 SGHRS and CDR2 YFSETQ come from the germline V gene. The CDR3 region is CASSFWSGDFQETQYF. The CDR3 DNA is TGCGCCAGCAGCTTCTGGAGCGGGGATTTTCAAGAGACCCAGTACTTC.

The table lists this clonotype with a few counts. The chain links TRBV28 to TRBJ1-6; weak D call: TRBD1 (6 bases). The ends were cut back, 7 bases at V and 9 bases at J, with 28 bases in the middle. The CDR3 contains 18 residues. Germline assignment: CDR1 MDHEN and CDR2 SYDVKM. The chain's CDR3 is CASTPVRGEVRIGSPLHF. In DNA, the CDR3 is TGTGCCAGCACTCCCGTGAGGGGGGAAGTAAGGATAGGTTCACCCCTCCACTTT.

This clonotype has only a few counts. J is TRBJ2-5 and V is TRBV7-2; 9 bases agree with TRBD1. V lost 1 base and J lost 4; bases outside the gene matches: 10. There are 17 residues in the CDR3. Germline V gives CDR1 SGHTA, CDR2 FQGNSA. In DNA form, the CDR3 reads TGTGCCAGCAGCTTAGATACCGGGACAGGGCGTGGAGAGACCCAGTACTTC. This encodes CASSLDTGTGRGETQYF.

This rearrangement joins TRBV20-1 to TRBJ2-7; D not certain. This CDR3 region has 11 residues. V lost 4 bases and J lost 4, with 8 bases in between. Per the germline V gene, CDR1 is DFQATT and CDR2 is SNEGSKA (reference sequence). CDR3 coding DNA: TGCAGTGCTACCCGTATGTACGAGCAGTACTTC. This translates into CSATRMYEQYF.

The J gene is TRBJ1-6, the V gene TRBV12-3 or TRBV12-4, with no clear D. V lost 5 bases, J lost 14 bases, and 13 bases lay in between. The CDR3 has 12 amino acids. CDR3: CASSPLSFSLHF. The CDR3 DNA sequence: TGTGCCAGCAGTCCTCTCAGTTTTTCCCTCCACTTT.

Only a few counts were recorded for this clonotype. The chain couples TRBV3-1 to TRBJ2-1; TRBD2 matches at 7 bases. Germline V gene sequence: CDR1 LGHDT, CDR2 YNNKEL (reference sequence). With 4 bases clipped from V and 9 bases from J, the junction kept 6 bases outside the gene matches. This CDR3 spans 13 amino acids. CDR3 protein: CASSRGEGSEQFF. The CDR3 DNA sequence: TGTGCCAGCAGCCGGGGGGAGGGGAGTGAGCAGTTCTTC.

This clonotype was found a few times. The chain employs TRBV29-1 and TRBJ1-2; no reliable D call. The CDR3 totals 14 residues. CDR1 is SQVTM and CDR2 is ANQGSEA in the germline V gene. Trimming left V 0 bases short and J 3 bases short, with 11 bases between. CDR3 nucleotide sequence: TGCAGCGTTGAAGATCTCGCGGGTTACTATGGCTACACCTTC. It is translated as CSVEDLAGYYGYTF.

This clonotype showed up just a few times. This chain uses TRBV5-1 with TRBJ2-3; D is possibly TRBD1 or TRBD2 (6 bases each). CDR1 SGHRS and CDR2 YFSETQ come from the germline V gene. The CDR3 extends over 17 amino acids. With 0 bases removed from V and 6 bases from J, the gap between germline ends came to 20 bases. CDR3 sequence: CASSLVGDSQGMDTQYF. CDR3 nucleotides: TGCGCCAGCAGCTTGGTAGGGGACTCCCAGGGGATGGATACGCAGTATTTT.

This clonotype showed up many times. This chain joins TRBV18 and TRBJ2-1; no reliable D call. Germline assignment: CDR1 KGHSH and CDR2 LQKENI. Between the trimmed V and J ends, which lost 3 bases and 0 bases, there was a span of 9 bases. The CDR3 length is 15 residues. For the CDR3, the DNA is TGTGCCAGCTCACCTCACCCGCACTCCTACAATGAGCAGTTCTTC. Its translation is CASSPHPHSYNEQFF.

The table lists this clonotype with a few counts. The chain uses TRBV6-5 and TRBJ2-4, with 8 bases aligning to TRBD1. V lost 2 bases and J lost 0; bases outside the gene matches: 12. The CDR3 extends over 19 amino acids. Germline assignment: CDR1 MNHEY and CDR2 SVGAGI. This CDR3 reads CASSYTYGQGTIAKNIQYF. The DNA of the CDR3 is TGTGCCAGCAGTTACACTTACGGACAGGGAACGATAGCCAAAAACATTCAGTACTTC.

At least ten counts were recorded for this clonotype. This chain links TRBV10-3 with TRBJ2-7; D is perhaps TRBD1 or TRBD2 (5 bases each). The V gene lost 11 bases and the J gene lost 0 bases, with 17 bases spanning the gap. The CDR3 is made up of 14 amino acids. CDR1 is ENHRY and CDR2 is SYGVKD in the germline V gene. CDR3 nucleotide sequence: TGTGCCGCCTCCGGGACGGACATCTCCTACGAGCAGTACTTC. This gives the protein CAASGTDISYEQYF.

There are a few counts of this clonotype. The rearrangement joins TRBV7-2 to TRBJ1-2; D unclear. Per the germline V gene, CDR1 is SGHTA and CDR2 is FQGNSA. V lost 5 bases and J 0 bases, leaving 16 bases between the germline ends. The CDR3 runs 16 residues. This chain's CDR3 is CASSTRTDPTNYGYTF. CDR3 DNA sequence: TGTGCCAGCAGCACCCGGACGGACCCGACTAACTATGGCTACACCTTC.

The chain carries TRBV4-2 and TRBJ2-5; 7 nucleotides match TRBD2. V trimming: 5 bases; J trimming: 2 bases; junction bases outside the gene matches: 8. The germline CDR1 and CDR2 sequences are LGHNA and YNFKEQ. CDR3 length: 15 amino acids. CDR3 in amino acids: CASSDLPGLQETQYF. The CDR3 coding sequence is TGTGCCAGCAGCGACCTACCGGGACTACAAGAGACCCAGTACTTC.